These 27 T cell receptor beta chains were sequenced from one sample in a study of shared clonotypes between healthy human individuals (dated by TCRdb to 2019 to 2021). The library relied on the immunoSEQ multiplex PCR assay. TCRdb took this table from immuneACCESS and kept in-frame rearrangements with V and J called. Such tables lack part of the clones; where checked against another copy, unresolved V genes explain under half of the gap, and the rest is unexplained. This sample gives approximately 1,500,000 clones in total; over 95% of them show up just once. Roughly 1.2% of the sample comes from the top ten. Sequencing used naive CD4+ T cells sorted from blood. The cell subset or site label here, explained by the study, means: CD45RA+ positively selected. The source of these receptors is a man aged 25-40 years in good health.

This clone was counted a few times. The rearrangement links TRBV5-1 to TRBJ2-7; TRBD1 matches 8 bases. The CDR3 loop spans 14 amino acids. With 4 bases clipped from V and 6 bases from J, the junction kept 9 bases outside the gene matches. Germline assignment: CDR1 SGHRS and CDR2 YFSETQ. CDR3 protein: CASSPTTGAGEQYF. CDR3 coding DNA: TGCGCCAGCAGCCCAACGACAGGGGCTGGCGAGCAGTACTTC.

The gene calls are TRBV15 and TRBJ1-1; D possibly corresponds to TRBD1 (5 bases). CDR1 is LNHNV and CDR2 is YYDKDF in the germline V gene (reference sequence). The V gene lost 1 base and the J gene lost 4 bases, with 16 bases spanning the gap. The CDR3 runs to 16 residues. The CDR3 DNA reads as TGTGCCACCAGCAGAGCAGGGCAGGGATGGGGCACTGAAGCTTTCTTT. Amino acids: CATSRAGQGWGTEAFF.

The gene calls are TRBV28 and TRBJ2-7; no definite D call. Germline CDR1 is MDHEN and CDR2 is SYDVKM. The CDR3 length is 17 residues. The ends were cut back, 3 bases at V and 0 bases at J, with 18 bases in the middle. CDR3 coding DNA: TGTGCCAGCAGTTTGCCAATGGCACAGCCAAGCTCCTACGAGCAGTACTTC. It is translated as CASSLPMAQPSSYEQYF.

V and J are TRBV5-8 and TRBJ2-5; TRBD2 is a possible D gene (6 bases). There are 14 residues in the CDR3. The V end lost 0 bases, the J end lost 4 bases, and 10 bases lay between the germline ends. CDR1 and CDR2 (germline): SGHTS, YDEGEE. The CDR3 DNA reads TGTGCCAGCAGCTTGGTCGGGAGCAGAGAGACCCAGTACTTC. Its translation is CASSLVGSRETQYF.

This clone was counted a single time. The chain uses TRBV19 and TRBJ1-2; D gene uncertain. V was cut by 6 bases and J by 5 bases, with 19 bases left in between. Germline CDR1 is LNHDA and CDR2 is SQIVND (reference sequence). CDR3 length: 15 amino acids. Here the CDR3 reads CASSTRSVGSYGYTF. The CDR3 bases are TGTGCCAGTAGCACCCGCAGCGTCGGGTCTTATGGCTACACCTTC.

This clone was detected only once. This chain uses TRBV11-2 with TRBJ2-4, with 7 positions matching TRBD2. Unmatched junction bases numbered 7, after V lost 3 bases and J lost 8 bases. The CDR3 runs 14 residues. Germline CDR1 and CDR2: SGHAT and FQNNGV. CDR3 amino acids: CASSFSEGGYIQYF. The CDR3, as DNA: TGTGCCAGCAGCTTTTCTGAGGGAGGGTACATTCAGTACTTC.

The chain has TRBV7-2 and TRBJ2-2; TRBD2 matches 9 bases. The CDR3 has 16 residues. The V gene end was trimmed by 5 bases and the J gene end by 4 bases; junction bases not matched to a gene: 8. Per the germline V gene, CDR1 is SGHTA and CDR2 is FQGNSA. This chain's CDR3 is CASSPPAGGLTGELFF. CDR3 DNA sequence: TGTGCCAGCAGCCCGCCAGCGGGAGGCCTCACCGGGGAGCTGTTTTTT.

This chain links TRBV5-1 with TRBJ2-5, with D unresolved. Per the germline V gene, CDR1 is SGHRS and CDR2 is YFSETQ. V shed 0 bases and J shed 5 bases, with 11 bases lying between them. The CDR3 totals 14 residues. As DNA, the CDR3 is TGCGCCAGCAGCTTGGCGCCAGGAAAGGAGACCCAGTACTTC. The encoded protein is CASSLAPGKETQYF.

On this clone: One end of the junction does not line up with germline, which may come from a read error. The CDR3 coding sequence is TGTGCCAGCAGCGAACGCGGGTCCTCCAATGAGCAGTTCTTC. It is translated as CASSERGSSNEQFF. The chain joins TRBV9 to TRBJ2-1; tentative D call: TRBD2 (5 bases). The CDR3 sequence is 14 residues long. Germline-derived CDR1 and CDR2 are SGDLS and YYNGEE.

The chain joins TRBV19 to TRBJ1-4, with 10 bases lining up with TRBD1. V shed 10 bases and J 1 base; nucleotides not matched to a gene: 3. Germline values: CDR1 LNHDA, CDR2 SQIVND (reference sequence). This CDR3 has 14 amino acids. CDR3 loop: CATRDRGTNEKLFF. CDR3 sequence (DNA): TGTGCCACCCGGGACAGGGGAACTAATGAAAAACTGTTTTTT.

The chain uses TRBV2 and TRBJ2-1; 9 bases match TRBD1. The V and J ends lost 4 bases and 9 bases, in that order; junction bases with no gene match: 1. Germline V gene sequence: CDR1 SNHLY, CDR2 FYNNEI. The CDR3 loop spans 12 amino acids. The CDR3 DNA reads as TGTGCCAGCAGTGTGGACAGGGGTGAGCAGTTCTTC. Translating gives CASSVDRGEQFF.

The rearrangement uses TRBV6-5 and TRBJ2-1, with D tentatively TRBD1 or TRBD2 (6 bases each). The V end lost 6 bases, the J end lost 6 bases, and 15 bases lay between the germline ends. The CDR3 length is 14 residues. The V gene's germline CDR1 is MNHEY and CDR2 SVGAGI. CDR3 bases: TGTGCCAGCAGAGGAGGGACCAGGGGCAATGAGCAGTTCTTC. Encoded protein: CASRGGTRGNEQFF.

The chain joins TRBV5-1 to TRBJ2-3; D gene ambiguous. Between the trimmed V and J ends, which lost 0 bases and 6 bases, there was a span of 11 bases. CDR3 length: 14 residues. CDR1 and CDR2 from the germline V gene are SGHRS and YFSETQ. CDR3 region: CASSLGVGLDTQYF. Written as DNA, the CDR3 is TGCGCCAGCAGCTTGGGTGTGGGCTTGGATACGCAGTATTTT.

V usage is TRBV27 and J usage is TRBJ2-1; D is ambiguous. Germline V gene lookup returns CDR1 MNHEY and CDR2 SMNVEV (reference sequence). The CDR3 is made up of 14 amino acids. V was cut by 5 bases and J by 7 bases, with 15 bases left in between. This chain's CDR3 is CASSPLAAMNEQFF. Written as DNA, the CDR3 is TGTGCCAGCAGTCCCCTCGCAGCTATGAATGAGCAGTTCTTC.

The chain carries TRBV9 and TRBJ2-1, with D possibly being TRBD2 (6 bases). Per the germline V gene, CDR1 is SGDLS and CDR2 is YYNGEE. This CDR3 has 15 residues. The V and J ends lost 4 bases and 7 bases respectively, with 18 bases between them. CDR3: CASSSDPVRGNEQFF. The CDR3 DNA sequence: TGTGCCAGCAGCTCCGACCCGGTACGGGGGAATGAGCAGTTCTTC.

The chain employs TRBV5-5 and TRBJ2-1; 7 nucleotides match TRBD1. The CDR3 length is 15 residues. Unmatched junction bases numbered 8, after V lost 4 bases and J lost 4 bases. Germline V gene sequence: CDR1 SGHKS, CDR2 YYEKEE (reference sequence). In DNA form, the CDR3 reads TGTGCCAGCAGCCCCGGGACAGCAACATACAATGAGCAGTTCTTC. Residues: CASSPGTATYNEQFF.

CDR3 in DNA: TGTGCCAGCAGTACTTCAGCGGGAGGAAAGAATGAGCAGTTCTTC. This codes for CASSTSAGGKNEQFF. This chain links TRBV6-5 with TRBJ2-1; TRBD2 matches at 9 bases. CDR3 length equals 15 residues. With 5 bases clipped from V and 7 bases from J, the junction kept 9 bases outside the gene matches. Germline loops: CDR1 MNHEY, CDR2 SVGAGI.

In regard to this clone: Additional DNA sequences in this sample encode the identical CDR3. The chain recombines TRBV5-1 with TRBJ2-1, with unresolved D. The ends were cut back, 0 bases at V and 4 bases at J, with 8 bases in the middle. CDR1 is SGHRS, CDR2 YFSETQ, per germline. CDR3 length: 14 residues. CDR3 in DNA: TGCGCCAGCAGCTTGGCCCTGGGTTACAATGAGCAGTTCTTC. Amino acid sequence: CASSLALGYNEQFF.

The chain combines TRBV6-1 with TRBJ2-2; D possibly corresponds to TRBD1 (5 bases). The germline V and J ends were trimmed by 4 bases and 3 bases, with 12 bases remaining between them. The CDR3 is 15 residues long. Per the germline V gene, CDR1 is MNHNS and CDR2 is SASEGT. The CDR3 DNA is TGTGCCAGCAGTGCCTTTGACAGTCACACCGGGGAGCTGTTTTTT. Translating it yields CASSAFDSHTGELFF.

The chain joins TRBV2 to TRBJ2-2; the D gene is possibly TRBD2 (6 bases). Germline V gives CDR1 SNHLY, CDR2 FYNNEI. This CDR3 is 13 amino acids long. Trimming took off 4 bases at V and 5 bases at J, with 8 bases between the two ends. CDR3 DNA: TGTGCCAGCAGTGTCCGGGAGACCGGGGAGCTGTTTTTT. Translating gives CASSVRETGELFF.

Notes on this clone: In the same sample, other DNA sequences code for this CDR3. The rearrangement joins TRBV9 to TRBJ2-2; D tentatively reads TRBD1 or TRBD2 (6 bases each). CDR3 length equals 14 residues. Germline V gene sequence: CDR1 SGDLS, CDR2 YYNGEE. V lost 3 bases to trimming and J lost 3 bases, with 9 bases between them. Here the CDR3 reads CASSGRGDTGELFF. DNA for the CDR3: TGTGCCAGCAGCGGAAGGGGGGACACCGGGGAGCTGTTTTTT.

About this clone: This sample includes further DNA sequences coding for the same CDR3. This chain joins TRBV5-1 and TRBJ2-3, with TRBD2 matching 13 bases. Germline V gene sequence: CDR1 SGHRS, CDR2 YFSETQ. CDR3 length: 15 amino acids. The trim removed 4 bases at V and 3 bases at J, leaving 2 bases unmatched. CDR3 loop: CASSTGLAGTDTQYF. In nucleotides, the CDR3 is TGCGCCAGCAGCACGGGACTAGCGGGAACAGATACGCAGTATTTT.

The chain combines TRBV2 with TRBJ2-7, with TRBD1 matching 8 bases. V trimming: 6 bases; J trimming: 2 bases; junction bases outside the gene matches: 6. Germline CDR1 and CDR2: SNHLY and FYNNEI. The CDR3 consists of 14 residues. The chain's CDR3 is CASSGQGTAYEQYF. In nucleotides, the CDR3 is TGTGCCAGCAGCGGACAGGGCACAGCCTACGAGCAGTACTTC. The variable domain in full, with the rest retrieved from reference TRBV2 and TRBJ2-7, is EPEVTQTPSHQVTQMGQEVILRCVPISNHLYFYWYRQILGQKVEFLVSFYNNEISEKSEIFDDQFSVERPDGSNFTLKIRSTKLEDSAMYFCASSGQGTAYEQYFGPGTRLTVT.

The rearrangement joins TRBV5-1 to TRBJ2-5; D possibly matches TRBD1 or TRBD2 (5 bases each). V was pared by 1 base and J by 5 bases, with 15 bases between. There are 15 residues in the CDR3. Germline-derived CDR1 and CDR2 are SGHRS and YFSETQ. The CDR3 sequence is CASSLSGTLGETQYF. The CDR3 DNA sequence: TGCGCCAGCAGCTTGTCCGGGACCTTAGGGGAGACCCAGTACTTC.

CDR3 nucleotides: TGCGCCAGCAGCTTGAACAGGGGAGCTTTCTTT. Translated: CASSLNRGAFF. This sequence joins TRBV5-1 and TRBJ1-1, with TRBD1 matching over 7 bases. J gave up 10 bases and V 1 base, and 1 base lay outside the gene matches. The length of the CDR3 is 11 residues. Germline CDR1 and CDR2: SGHRS and YFSETQ.

The chain is built from TRBV6-6 and TRBJ2-2; possibly TRBD2 for D (6 bases). V lost 8 bases, J lost 2 bases, and 9 bases lay in between. The CDR3 length is 13 residues. Germline assignment: CDR1 MNHNY and CDR2 SVGAGI (reference sequence). CDR3 amino acids: CASRLGNTGELFF. DNA of the CDR3: TGTGCCAGCCGACTAGGAAACACCGGGGAGCTGTTTTTT.

CDR3 sequence: CASSFGANYGYTF. The CDR3 nucleotides are TGTGCCAGCAGCTTCGGGGCTAACTATGGCTACACCTTC. The V gene is TRBV11-2, the J gene TRBJ1-2; D is unclear. The CDR3 runs to 13 residues. Looked up from germline, CDR1 is SGHAT and CDR2 is FQNNGV. The V end was cut by 3 bases, the J end by 0 bases, with 5 bases between. Full variable domain (remainder filled in from reference TRBV11-2 and TRBJ1-2): EAGVAQSPRYKIIEKRQSVAFWCNPISGHATLYWYQQILGQGPKLLIQFQNNGVVDDSQLPKDRFSAERLKGVDSTLKIQPAKLEDSAVYLCASSFGANYGYTFGSGTRLTVV.